Below are 10 T cell receptor beta chains sequenced from a single sample in a study of naive and memory T cell subsets. The study's findings and limits: A few larger clonotypes appeared in naive repertoires, especially CD8, possibly memory cells re-expressing CD45RA.

These receptors' antigens are unknown. Two oligonucleotides, mixed equimolar, formed the beta constant-region primer covering TRBC1 and TRBC2. Nested alpha and beta constant-region primers with the SP2 primer drove four PCR rounds on ligated cDNA. TCRdb fed the UMI-ligation and nested PCR reads into MiXCR, producing one record per CDR3 protein. The sample gives roughly 140,000 distinct CDR3 sequences, 15% to 20% of which show up once; more than 0.6% is in the top ten. Sequencing input: naive CD8+ T cells from blood. The source is a human donor in good health.

This chain joins TRBV9 and TRBJ2-1, with a weak D call TRBD1 (5 bases). Germline assignment: CDR1 SGDLS and CDR2 YYNGEE. CDR3 length: 13 amino acids. Deletions cut 2 bases from V and 12 bases from J, with 15 bases between. The CDR3, as DNA: TGTGCCAGCAGCGTGACAGTTTACTATGGGCAGTTCTTC. This translates into CASSVTVYYGQFF.

The V and J genes are TRBV2 and TRBJ1-5; D not certain. V was cut by 4 bases and J by 4 bases, with 17 bases left in between. The CDR3 consists of 16 residues. The V gene's germline CDR1 is SNHLY and CDR2 FYNNEI. CDR3 bases: TGTGCCAGCAGTGCTCAGGTTTCATATAGAAATCAGCCCCAGCATTTT. Residues: CASSAQVSYRNQPQHF.

This clonotype was counted only a few times. The gene calls are TRBV11-2 and TRBJ2-5; D is possibly TRBD2 (5 bases). The germline V gene has CDR1 SGHAT and CDR2 FQNNGV. Between the trimmed V and J ends, which lost 7 bases and 3 bases, there was a span of 12 bases. CDR3 size: 13 residues. The CDR3 reads CASNGKYKETQYF. CDR3 in DNA: TGTGCCAGCAACGGGAAATACAAAGAGACCCAGTACTTC.

This clonotype was recorded a few times. V is TRBV7-9 and J is TRBJ2-1; TRBD2 might be the D (5 bases). The V and J ends lost 9 bases and 0 bases respectively, with 12 bases between them. Germline loops: CDR1 SEHNR, CDR2 FQNEAQ (reference sequence). CDR3 size: 14 residues. CDR3 sequence (DNA): TGTGCCAGTACTCCGGGATCCTCCTACAATGAGCAGTTCTTC. Its translation is CASTPGSSYNEQFF.

This clonotype was observed a handful of times. The chain links TRBV2 to TRBJ1-1, with D tentatively TRBD1 (5 bases). The V end lost 10 bases, the J end lost 1 base, and 16 bases lay between the germline ends. The V gene's germline CDR1 is SNHLY and CDR2 FYNNEI. This CDR3 contains 14 residues. The CDR3 protein is CANEFPGTNTEAFF. The CDR3 nucleotides read TGTGCCAATGAGTTCCCAGGGACGAACACTGAAGCTTTCTTT. Full variable domain (missing parts from reference TRBV2 and TRBJ1-1): EPEVTQTPSHQVTQMGQEVILRCVPISNHLYFYWYRQILGQKVEFLVSFYNNEISEKSEIFDDQFSVERPDGSNFTLKIRSTKLEDSAMYFCANEFPGTNTEAFFGQGTRLTVV.

In its sample, this clonotype was seen a few times. The J gene is TRBJ1-1, the V gene TRBV4-1; unclear D gene. The CDR3 has 14 amino acids. The V and J ends lost 0 bases and 5 bases respectively, with 10 bases between them. Germline V gene lookup returns CDR1 MGHRA and CDR2 YSYEKL. CDR3 loop: CASSQDSRGTEAFF. The CDR3 nucleotides read TGCGCCAGCAGCCAAGATTCCCGGGGAACTGAAGCTTTCTTT.

The sample holds a few counts of this clonotype. The chain links TRBV4-1 to TRBJ2-7, with 8 positions matching TRBD2. The CDR3 loop spans 16 amino acids. Germline lookup yields CDR1 MGHRA and CDR2 YSYEKL. J lost 1 base, V lost 0 bases, and 5 bases had no gene match. DNA of the CDR3: TGCGCCAGCAGCCAAGAGGATCCTAGCGGGTCCTACGAGCAGTACTTC. Translated, it gives CASSQEDPSGSYEQYF.

This clonotype was recorded a few times. The rearrangement links TRBV28 to TRBJ2-3; possible D gene TRBD2, 5 bases. In germline, CDR1 is MDHEN, CDR2 SYDVKM. The CDR3 sequence is 10 residues long. The V and J ends lost 8 bases and 6 bases respectively, with 6 bases between them. The CDR3 DNA reads as TGTGCCAGCGGAGGCGATACGCAGTATTTT. This encodes CASGGDTQYF.

This rearrangement joins TRBV28 to TRBJ1-2; a possible D gene is TRBD1 (6 bases). CDR3 length: 13 amino acids. V was trimmed by 8 bases and J by 7 bases, leaving 17 bases between them. Germline values: CDR1 MDHEN, CDR2 SYDVKM. The CDR3 DNA reads as TGTGCCAGCGAACCGGGGACAAATTCTGGCTACACCTTC. It yields the protein CASEPGTNSGYTF.

V usage is TRBV4-3 and J usage is TRBJ2-7, with 7 bases that match TRBD2. CDR1 and CDR2 from the germline V gene are LGHNA and YSLEER. The V segment lost 1 base and the J segment 3 bases; nucleotides outside the gene matches: 6. The CDR3 is 15 amino acids. CDR3 nucleotide sequence: TGCGCCAGCAGCCAAGGACCGACTAGCCGCTACGAGCAGTACTTC. Amino acid sequence: CASSQGPTSRYEQYF.